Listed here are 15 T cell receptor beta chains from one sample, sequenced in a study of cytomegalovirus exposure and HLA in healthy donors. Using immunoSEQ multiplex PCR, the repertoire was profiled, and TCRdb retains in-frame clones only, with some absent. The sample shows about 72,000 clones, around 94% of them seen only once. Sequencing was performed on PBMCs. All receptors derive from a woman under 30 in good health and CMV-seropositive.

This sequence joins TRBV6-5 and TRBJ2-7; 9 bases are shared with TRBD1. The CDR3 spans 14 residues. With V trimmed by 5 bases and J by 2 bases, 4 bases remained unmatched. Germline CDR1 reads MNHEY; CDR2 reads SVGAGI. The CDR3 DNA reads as TGTGCCAGCAGTCGGACAGGGGCGACCTACGAGCAGTACTTC. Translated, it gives CASSRTGATYEQYF.

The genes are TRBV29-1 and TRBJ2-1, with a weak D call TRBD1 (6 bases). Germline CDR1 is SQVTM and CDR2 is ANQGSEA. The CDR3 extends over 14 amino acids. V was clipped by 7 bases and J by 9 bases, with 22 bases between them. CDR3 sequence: CSASGQRQGGEQFF. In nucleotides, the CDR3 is TGCAGCGCCTCCGGACAGCGCCAAGGGGGTGAGCAGTTCTTC.

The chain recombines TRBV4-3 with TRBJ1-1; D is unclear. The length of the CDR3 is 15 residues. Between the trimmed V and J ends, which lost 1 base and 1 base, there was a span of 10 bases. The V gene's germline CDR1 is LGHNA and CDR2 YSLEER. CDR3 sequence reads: CASSQVLATNTEAFF. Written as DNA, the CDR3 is TGCGCCAGCAGCCAAGTCCTAGCCACGAACACTGAAGCTTTCTTT.

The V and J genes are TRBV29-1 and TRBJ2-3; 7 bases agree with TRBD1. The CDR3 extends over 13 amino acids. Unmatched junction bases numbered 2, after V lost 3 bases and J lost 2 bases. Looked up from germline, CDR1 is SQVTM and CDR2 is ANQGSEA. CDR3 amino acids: CSVETGTTDTQYF. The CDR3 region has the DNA TGCAGCGTTGAGACAGGGACCACAGATACGCAGTATTTT.

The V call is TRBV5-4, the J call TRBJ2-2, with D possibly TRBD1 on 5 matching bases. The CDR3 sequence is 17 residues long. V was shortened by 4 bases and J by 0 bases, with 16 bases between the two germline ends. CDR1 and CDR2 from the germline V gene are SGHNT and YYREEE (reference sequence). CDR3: CASSPPAGPTNTGELFF. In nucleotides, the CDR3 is TGTGCCAGCAGCCCACCGGCAGGGCCTACGAACACCGGGGAGCTGTTTTTT.

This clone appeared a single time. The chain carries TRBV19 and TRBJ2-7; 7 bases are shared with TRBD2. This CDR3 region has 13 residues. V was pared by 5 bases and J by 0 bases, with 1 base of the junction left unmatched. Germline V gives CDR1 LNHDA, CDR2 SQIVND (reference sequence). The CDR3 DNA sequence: TGTGCCAGTAGTGAGCGGGGCTCCTACGAGCAGTACTTC. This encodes CASSERGSYEQYF. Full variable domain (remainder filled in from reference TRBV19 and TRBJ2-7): DGGITQSPKYLFRKEGQNVTLSCEQNLNHDAMYWYRQDPGQGLRLIYYSQIVNDFQKGDIAEGYSVSREKKESFPLTVTSAQKNPTAFYLCASSERGSYEQYFGPGTRLTVT.

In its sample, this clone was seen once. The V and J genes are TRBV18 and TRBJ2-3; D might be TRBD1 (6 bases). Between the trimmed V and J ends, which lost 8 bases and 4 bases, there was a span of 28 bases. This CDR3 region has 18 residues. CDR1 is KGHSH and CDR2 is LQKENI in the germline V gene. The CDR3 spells CASPTEADRWDPPDTQYF. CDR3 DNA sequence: TGTGCCAGCCCTACGGAAGCCGACAGGTGGGACCCCCCAGATACGCAGTATTTT. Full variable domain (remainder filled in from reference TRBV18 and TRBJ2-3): NAGVMQNPRHLVRRRGQEARLRCSPMKGHSHVYWYRQLPEEGLKFMVYLQKENIIDESGMPKERFSAEFPKEGPSILRIQQVVRGDSAAYFCASPTEADRWDPPDTQYFGPGTRLTVL.

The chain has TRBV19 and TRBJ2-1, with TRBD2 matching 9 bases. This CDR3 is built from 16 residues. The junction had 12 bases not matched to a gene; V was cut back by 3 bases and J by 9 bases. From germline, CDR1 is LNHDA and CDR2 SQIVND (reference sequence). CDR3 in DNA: TGTGCCAGTAGTATTACCCTGGCTAGCGGGGAGGGTGAGCAGTTCTTC. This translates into CASSITLASGEGEQFF.

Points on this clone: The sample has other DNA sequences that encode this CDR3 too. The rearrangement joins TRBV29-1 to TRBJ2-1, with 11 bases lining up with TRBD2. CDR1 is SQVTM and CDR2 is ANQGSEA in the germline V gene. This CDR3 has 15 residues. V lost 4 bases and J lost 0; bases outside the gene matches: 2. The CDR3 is CSVGLAGSSYNEQFF. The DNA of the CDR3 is TGCAGCGTTGGACTAGCGGGGAGCTCCTACAATGAGCAGTTCTTC.

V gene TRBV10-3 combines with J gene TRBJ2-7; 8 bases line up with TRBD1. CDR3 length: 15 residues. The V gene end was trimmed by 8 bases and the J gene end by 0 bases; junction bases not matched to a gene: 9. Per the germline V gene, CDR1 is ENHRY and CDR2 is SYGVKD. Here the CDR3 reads CAIAKGQEYSYEQYF. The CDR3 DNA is TGTGCCATCGCGAAGGGACAGGAATACTCCTACGAGCAGTACTTC.

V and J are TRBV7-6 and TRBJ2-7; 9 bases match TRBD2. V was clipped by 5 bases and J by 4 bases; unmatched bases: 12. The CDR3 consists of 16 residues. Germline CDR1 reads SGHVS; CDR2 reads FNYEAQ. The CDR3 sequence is CASSPSASGMTYEQYF. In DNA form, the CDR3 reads TGTGCCAGCAGCCCTAGTGCTAGCGGGATGACGTACGAGCAGTACTTC. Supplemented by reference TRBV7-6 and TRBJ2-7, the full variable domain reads GAGVSQSPRYKVTKRGQDVALRCDPISGHVSLYWYRQALGQGPEFLTYFNYEAQQDKSGLPNDRFSAERPEGSISTLTIQRTEQRDSAMYRCASSPSASGMTYEQYFGPGTRLTVT.

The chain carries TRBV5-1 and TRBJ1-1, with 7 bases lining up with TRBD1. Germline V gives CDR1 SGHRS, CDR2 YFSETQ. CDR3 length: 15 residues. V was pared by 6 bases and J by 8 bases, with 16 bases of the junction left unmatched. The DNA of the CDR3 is TGCGCCAGCACCCTACGACCCGACAGGGCCAACGAAGCTTTCTTT. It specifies CASTLRPDRANEAFF.

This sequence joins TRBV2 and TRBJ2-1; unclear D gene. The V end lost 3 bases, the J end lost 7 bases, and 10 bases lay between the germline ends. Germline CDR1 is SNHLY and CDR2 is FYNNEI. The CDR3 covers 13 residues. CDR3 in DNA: TGTGCCAGCAGTGAGTCGTCGGTTAATGAGCAGTTCTTC. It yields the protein CASSESSVNEQFF.

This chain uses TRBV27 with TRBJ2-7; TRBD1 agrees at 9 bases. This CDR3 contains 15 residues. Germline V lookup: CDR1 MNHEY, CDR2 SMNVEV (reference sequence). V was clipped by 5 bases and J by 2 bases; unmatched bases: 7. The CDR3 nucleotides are TGTGCCAGCAGTATCTCCGGGACAGGGACCTACGAGCAGTACTTC. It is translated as CASSISGTGTYEQYF.

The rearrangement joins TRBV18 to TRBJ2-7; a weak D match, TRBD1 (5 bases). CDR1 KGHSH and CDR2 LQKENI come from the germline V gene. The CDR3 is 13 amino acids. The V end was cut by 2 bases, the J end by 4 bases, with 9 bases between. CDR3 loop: CASSPRGGYEQYF. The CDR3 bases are TGTGCCAGCTCACCAAGGGGTGGGTACGAGCAGTACTTC.